The clone carrying this T cell receptor (beta chain) was seen just once. What it binds is unknown. Generated by immunoSEQ multiplex PCR, the TCRdb table keeps only in-frame clones and is missing some. The sample records about 160,000 clones, 75% to 90% being singletons. This CDR3 contains 17 residues. The ends lost 6 bases at V and 3 bases at J; junction bases unmatched: 10. The germline gives CDR1 WSHSY, CDR2 SAAADI. This record belongs to a study of cytomegalovirus exposure and HLA in healthy donors. Study observations and caveats: The majority of TCR sequences were rare, yet some public TCRs appeared in many donors. The study labeled approximately 150 TCR beta chains cytomegalovirus-associated.

The J gene is TRBJ2-7, the V gene TRBV10-2, with 14 bases fitting TRBD2. This sequence originates from a woman between 18 and 30 years old in good health and CMV-seronegative. Material: PBMCs. The CDR3 here is CASRAGLAGGSIYEQYF. In DNA, the CDR3 is TGCGCCAGCAGGGCTGGACTAGCGGGGGGAAGTATCTACGAGCAGTACTTC.